This TCR beta chain is from a study of post-analysis software for immune sequencing data. Whole-study context: As for disease course, relapsing-remitting, secondary progressive and progressive-relapsing multiple sclerosis were all included. Regarding the study as a whole: There were five TRBV segments more frequent in patients than controls, and TRBV5-6, TRBV5-1 and TRBV20-1 were among them.

Prepared TCR beta cDNA libraries contained unique molecular identifiers. TCRdb re-called the PCR reads through MiXCR, storing one row per CDR3 protein. This table holds 600,000 to 700,000 distinct CDR3 sequences, roughly three fifths found once. Germline CDR1 and CDR2: KGHSH and LQKENI. The length of the CDR3 is 16 residues. V lost 1 base, J lost 6 bases, and 16 bases lay in between. Turning to this clonotype: No antigen is known for it.

This TCR came from a girl between 2 and 10 years old with multiple sclerosis. V is TRBV18 and J is TRBJ2-1; D gene ambiguous. The sequenced material came from blood. This CDR3 is CASSPRNGLTGNEQFF. CDR3 coding DNA: TGTGCCAGCTCACCACGGAACGGCCTCACGGGCAATGAGCAGTTCTTC.